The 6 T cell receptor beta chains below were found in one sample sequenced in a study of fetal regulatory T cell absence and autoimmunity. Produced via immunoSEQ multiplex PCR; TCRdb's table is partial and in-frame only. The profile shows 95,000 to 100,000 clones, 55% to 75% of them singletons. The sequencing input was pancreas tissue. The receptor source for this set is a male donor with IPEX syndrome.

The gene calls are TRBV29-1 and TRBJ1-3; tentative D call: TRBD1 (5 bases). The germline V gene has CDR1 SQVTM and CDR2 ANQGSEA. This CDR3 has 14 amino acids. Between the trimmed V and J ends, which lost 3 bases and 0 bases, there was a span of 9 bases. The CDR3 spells CSVDGGSSGNTIYF. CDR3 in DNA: TGCAGCGTTGACGGGGGGAGCTCTGGAAACACCATATATTTT. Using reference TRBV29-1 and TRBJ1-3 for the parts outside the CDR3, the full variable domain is SAVISQKPSRDICQRGTSLTIQCQVDSQVTMMFWYRQQPGQSLTLIATANQGSEATYESGFVIDKFPISRPNLTFSTLTVSNMSPEDSSIYLCSVDGGSSGNTIYFGEGSWLTVV.

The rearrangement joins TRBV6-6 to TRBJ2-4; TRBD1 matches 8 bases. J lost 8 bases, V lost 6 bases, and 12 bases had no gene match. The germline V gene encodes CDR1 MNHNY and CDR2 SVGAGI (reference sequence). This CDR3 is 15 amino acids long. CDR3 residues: CASRETGDLSDIQYF. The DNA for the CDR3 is TGTGCCAGCAGAGAGACAGGGGATTTGTCGGACATTCAGTACTTC.

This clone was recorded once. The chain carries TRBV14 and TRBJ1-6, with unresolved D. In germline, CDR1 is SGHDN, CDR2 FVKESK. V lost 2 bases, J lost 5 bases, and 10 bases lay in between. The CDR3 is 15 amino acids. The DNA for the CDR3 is TGTGCCAGCAGCCAAAGGCAGCTAAATAATTCACCCCTCCACTTT. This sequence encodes CASSQRQLNNSPLHF. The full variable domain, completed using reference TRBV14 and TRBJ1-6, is EAGVTQFPSHSVIEKGQTVTLRCDPISGHDNLYWYRRVMGKEIKFLLHFVKESKQDESGMPNNRFLAERTGGTYSTLKVQPAELEDSGVYFCASSQRQLNNSPLHFGNGTRLTVT.

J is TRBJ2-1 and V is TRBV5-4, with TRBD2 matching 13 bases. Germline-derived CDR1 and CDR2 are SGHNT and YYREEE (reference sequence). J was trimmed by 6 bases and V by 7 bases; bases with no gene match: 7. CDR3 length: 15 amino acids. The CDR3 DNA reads TGTGCCAGCTACTTACTAGCGGGGGGGCGCAATGAGCAGTTCTTC. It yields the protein CASYLLAGGRNEQFF. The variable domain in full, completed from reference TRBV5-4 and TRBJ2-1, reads ETGVTQSPTHLIKTRGQQVTLRCSSQSGHNTVSWYQQALGQGPQFIFQYYREEENGRGNFPPRFSGLQFPNYSSELNVNALELDDSALYLCASYLLAGGRNEQFFGPGTRLTVL.

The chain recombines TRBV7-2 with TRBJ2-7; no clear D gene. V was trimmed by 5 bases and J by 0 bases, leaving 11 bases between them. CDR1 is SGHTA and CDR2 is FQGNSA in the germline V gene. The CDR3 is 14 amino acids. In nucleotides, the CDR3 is TGTGCCAGCAGCCCACGTAGCTTCTCCTACGAGCAGTACTTC. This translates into CASSPRSFSYEQYF.

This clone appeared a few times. CDR3 sequence: CASSRQGINEQYF. In DNA, the CDR3 is TGTGCCAGCAGCCGACAGGGAATCAACGAGCAGTACTTC. The chain links TRBV11-1 to TRBJ2-7, with 7 bases lining up with TRBD1. CDR1 is SGHAT and CDR2 is FQDESV in the germline V gene (reference sequence). The junction had 6 bases not matched to a gene; V was cut back by 5 bases and J by 5 bases. The CDR3 covers 13 residues.